Sequencing of this T cell receptor beta chain was carried out in a study of T-cell memory formation after mild COVID-19. Study context: The two donors had largely donor-specific TCR clusters. Findings of the study overall: There were some responding clones in pre-infection memory, which suggested that cross-reactive memory had joined. Largely, contracting CD4+ clones fell within CM and EM, and contracting CD8+ clones within EMRA.

As regards this clonotype: The antigen remains unidentified.

After 5'RACE with constant-segment primers, TCR alpha and TCR beta cDNA libraries carrying sample barcodes and UMIs were obtained. TCRdb reprocessed the 5' RACE reads with MiXCR, giving one entry per CDR3 protein. The sample includes about 340,000 distinct CDR3 sequences, approximately 13% of them seen just once. In germline, CDR1 is MNHNY, CDR2 SVGAGI (reference sequence). The junction had 12 bases not matched to a gene; V was cut back by 6 bases and J by 5 bases. There are 16 residues in the CDR3. The sample consisted of PBMCs or a T cell subset sorted from them (not recorded which). The sequence came from a man younger than 30 who had mild COVID-19 (a few samples of this study predate the infection). Cell type and time point are not known. The chain is built from TRBV6-6 and TRBJ2-5, with TRBD2 matching over 10 bases. The CDR3 reads CASSNPSPLAGETQYF. Written as DNA, the CDR3 is TGTGCCAGCAGCAACCCGTCCCCACTAGCGGGGGAGACCCAGTACTTC.